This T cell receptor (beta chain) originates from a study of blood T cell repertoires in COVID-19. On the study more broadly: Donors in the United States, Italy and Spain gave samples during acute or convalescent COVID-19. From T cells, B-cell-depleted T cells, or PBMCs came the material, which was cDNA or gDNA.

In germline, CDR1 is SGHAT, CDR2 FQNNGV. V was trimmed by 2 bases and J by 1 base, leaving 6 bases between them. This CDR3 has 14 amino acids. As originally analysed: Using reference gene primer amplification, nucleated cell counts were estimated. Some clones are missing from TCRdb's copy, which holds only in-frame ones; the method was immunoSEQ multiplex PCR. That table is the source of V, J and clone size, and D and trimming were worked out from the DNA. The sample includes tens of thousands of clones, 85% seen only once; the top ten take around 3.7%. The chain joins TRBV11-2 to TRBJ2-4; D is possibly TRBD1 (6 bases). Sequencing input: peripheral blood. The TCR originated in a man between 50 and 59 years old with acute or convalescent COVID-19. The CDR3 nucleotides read TGTGCCAGCAGCTTACAGGGGGCCAAAAACATTCAGTACTTC. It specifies CASSLQGAKNIQYF.